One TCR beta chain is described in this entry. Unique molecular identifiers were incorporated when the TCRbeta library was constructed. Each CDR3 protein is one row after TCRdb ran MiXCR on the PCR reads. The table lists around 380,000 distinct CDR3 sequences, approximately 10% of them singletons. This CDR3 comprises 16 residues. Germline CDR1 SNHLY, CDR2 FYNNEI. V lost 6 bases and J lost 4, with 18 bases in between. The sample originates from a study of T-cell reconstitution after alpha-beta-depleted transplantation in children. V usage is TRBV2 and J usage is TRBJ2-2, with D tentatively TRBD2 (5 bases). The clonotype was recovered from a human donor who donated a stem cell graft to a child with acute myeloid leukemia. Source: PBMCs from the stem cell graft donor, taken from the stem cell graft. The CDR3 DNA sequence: TGTGCCAGCAGCCTCATCCCGCAGGACTTCACCGGGGAGCTGTTTTTT. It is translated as CASSLIPQDFTGELFF. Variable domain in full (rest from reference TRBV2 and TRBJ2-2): EPEVTQTPSHQVTQMGQEVILRCVPISNHLYFYWYRQILGQKVEFLVSFYNNEISEKSEIFDDQFSVERPDGSNFTLKIRSTKLEDSAMYFCASSLIPQDFTGELFFGEGSRLTVL.